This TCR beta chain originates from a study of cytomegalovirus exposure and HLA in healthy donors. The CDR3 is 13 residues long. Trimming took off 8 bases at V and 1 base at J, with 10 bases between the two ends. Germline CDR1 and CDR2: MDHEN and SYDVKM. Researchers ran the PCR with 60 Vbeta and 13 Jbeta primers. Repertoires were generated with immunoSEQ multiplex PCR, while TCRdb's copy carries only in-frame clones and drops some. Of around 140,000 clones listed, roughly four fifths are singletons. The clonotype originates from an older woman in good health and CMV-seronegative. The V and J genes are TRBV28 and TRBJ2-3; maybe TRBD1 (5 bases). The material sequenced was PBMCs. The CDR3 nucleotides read TGTGCCAGCCGGCTAGGGGGCACAGATACGCAGTATTTT. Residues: CASRLGGTDTQYF.